Detailed here is one T cell receptor (beta chain). A sort after the reaction isolated proliferating CFSE-low CD3+CD4+ and CD3+CD8+ responders. The data are from a study of graft-versus-host responses after intestinal transplantation. V lost 5 bases, J lost 4 bases, and 8 bases lay in between. Germline V gene data show CDR1 as SQVTM and CDR2 as ANQGSEA. The CDR3 sequence is 11 residues long. Generated by immunoSEQ multiplex PCR, the TCRdb table keeps only in-frame clones and is missing some. This table holds about 22,000 clones, 50% to 65% found once. Study findings and constraints: Detection of GvH clones occurred in recipient marrow, and some had their first appearance in ileum or blood.

The chain is built from TRBV29-1 and TRBJ1-1; D is undetermined. The sequenced sample was alloreactive CD4+ T cells from a mixed lymphocyte reaction culture, obtained before intestinal transplant. Subset here: CFSE-low proliferating T cells sorted from roughly 6-day pre-transplant mixed lymphocyte reaction (GvH or HvG direction). The clonotype comes from a human patient who received an intestinal transplant. Here the CDR3 reads CSVNGVTEAFF. CDR3 nucleotides: TGCAGCGTTAACGGGGTCACTGAAGCTTTCTTT.